This T cell receptor (beta chain) was sequenced during a study of blood T cells in healthy people across ages (dated by TCRdb to the mid-2010s). With regard to the full study: Template switching captured roughly one uniquely barcoded TCR beta cDNA molecule per two T cells in model experiments. To avoid experimental bias, donors of different ages were randomly spread across the sequencing lanes. Four age groups were formed from the donors: young (average approximately 15 years), middle-aged (approximately 40), aged (over 55) and long-lived (roughly 88). Using the same blood draw, the study looked at two additional independent replicas of 1 million unique cDNA reads for two donors, one aged 18 to 30 and the other aged 80 or older. Using deep sequencing normalized with unique cDNA molecular identifiers, the study measured how TCR beta repertoire diversity changes with age. Results the study describes overall, beyond this receptor: Conclusive comparison of naive and antigen-experienced compartments was prevented by the profiling of bulk unsorted PBMCs. Estimates of total diversity based on one million sequenced T cells were regarded as lower bounds and as underestimates. Because the CMV infection status of the donors was unknown, age-related changes in expanded clonotypes may potentially have been confounded. Compared with the aged group, more naive CD4+ T cells, fewer expanded clones and increased TCR diversity were shown by the long-lived group, suggesting age selection. A strong correlation was found between observed TCR beta diversity and the percentage of naive T cells measured by flow cytometry. As age increased, observed TCR beta diversity per million T cells dropped in a roughly linear way, and a significant reduction was already evident by age around 41.

Libraries were prepared through 5' RACE. The reads were generated on an Illumina HiSeq 2500. A second PCR of roughly 6 to 11 cycles was run with a J-beta primer mix and a sample-barcoded 5' primer. A template-switch 5' adaptor carrying 12 random nucleotides introduced a unique molecular identifier onto each TCR beta cDNA molecule. Each sample yielded at least 3 million CDR3-containing paired-end reads. First-strand cDNA was synthesized from all RNA with the Mint cDNA synthesis kit, primed by a TRBC-specific oligonucleotide. Following uracil-DNA glycosylase treatment, all cDNA underwent a first 18-cycle PCR with the universal primers M1SS and BC2_uni_R. In the source study's methods: For normalization, 1 million high-quality reads were randomly selected from each sample, with every read carrying a distinct molecular identifier. Instead of being binned into consensus sequences, reads with shared molecular identifiers were discarded. MiTCR, run with a Q25 quality threshold and the strictest error-elimination algorithm, handled CDR3 identification, clonotype clustering and error correction. A nonparametric unseen species model using Euler transformation provided a lower-bound estimate of total TCR beta diversity. Through fastp at Q25 and MiXCR, TCRdb rebuilt clones from the public reads, retaining in-frame beta chains. CDR3 protein sequences are deduplicated, and each keeps its most common genes and DNA. Clone size and V and J calls follow TCRdb, not the original study. Counted in this sample were about 780,000 distinct CDR3 sequences; roughly 46% of them appeared once. In total, the top ten clones hold approximately 18% of the sample.

As concerns this clonotype: The antigen it binds to is not known. No much larger clone is present one base from it, and per-base qualities are unavailable.

The 39 donors, aged about 6 to 100 years, were systemically healthy Caucasian individuals from Russia. Roughly 10 milliliters of peripheral blood were collected from each donor into EDTA-treated Vacutainer tubes. Ficoll-Paque density-gradient centrifugation was used to isolate PBMCs, with at least 7 million per sample. Total RNA was extracted from PBMCs with Trizol reagent, with at least 5 micrograms obtained per sample. For every donor, an aliquot of PBMCs went through flow cytometry to measure the percentages of naive CD45RAhigh/CD27high T cells. From its cysteine to its phenylalanine, the CDR3 spans 16 amino acids. The entry retains the CDR3 DNA only, 48 bases that are in frame from base 1. Taken from the germline V gene, the CDR1 and CDR2 loops are SGHTA and FQGNSA. V and J are truncated by 1 base and 0 bases respectively, leaving an intervening sequence of 13 bases.

The source is a man older than 75 in good health. In this chain, TRBV7-2 is recombined with TRBJ2-7; the D gene is possibly TRBD2, with 6 bases matching. The sequenced sample consisted of blood. The DNA reads as follows: TGTGCCAGCAGCTTAGACCCCGGGGGTGGCTCCTACGAGCAGTACTTC. Its translation is CASSLDPGGGSYEQYF.